The clone carrying this T cell receptor beta chain counts as medium-sized. No patient received treatment before thyroid surgery. TCRdb re-analyzed the PCR reads through MiXCR. The data show roughly 22,000 clones, less than 45% seen once. These data are taken from a study of metastatic and nonmetastatic thyroid tumors. Overall study: Repertoires of blood and of tissue (tumor or nodule) from malignant and benign thyroid patients were compared.

The V and J ends lost 4 bases and 0 bases, in that order; junction bases with no gene match: 5. The length of the CDR3 is 16 residues. Germline CDR1 and CDR2: DFQATT and SNEGSKA (reference sequence). The receptor comes from a male donor with papillary thyroid cancer or a benign thyroid nodule (not recorded which). Some clones in this sample may be carry-over from other donors' samples. This sequence joins TRBV20-1 and TRBJ2-1; 11 bases are shared with TRBD2. Specimen: blood. The chain's CDR3 is CSAIAGLAGSYNEQFF. The CDR3 bases are TGCAGTGCTATAGCTGGACTAGCGGGCTCCTACAATGAGCAGTTCTTC.